This T cell receptor (beta chain) was identified during a study of OX40 agonist ivuxolimab in advanced cancers. Across the study: Ivuxolimab, an antibody acting as an agonist of OX40 (CD134), was used to treat patients. Eligibility rules accepted prior anti-PD-1, anti-PD-L1 or anti-CTLA-4 therapy, and 40% to 50% had some.

As regards this clone: Its antigen is still unknown.

Study results and caveats: Circulating CD4+ and CD8+ T cells showed clonal expansion by week 6 at 0.1 to 3.0 mg/kg.

Libraries were prepared by immunoSEQ multiplex PCR; TCRdb keeps only in-frame clonotypes and omits some of them. The sample includes roughly 66,000 clones, approximately 78% seen only once; the top ten take roughly 0.4%. The CDR3 consists of 14 residues. Germline CDR1 reads GTSNPN; CDR2 reads SVGIG (reference sequence). The junction had 10 bases not matched to a gene; V was cut back by 5 bases and J by 6 bases. This clonotype originated in an adult with an advanced solid tumor such as melanoma, head and neck, liver or kidney cancer. J is TRBJ2-1 and V is TRBV30, with TRBD2 matching 7 bases. Sequencing used CD4+ or CD8+ T cells sorted from blood, obtained in a trial of the OX40 agonist ivuxolimab. This chain's CDR3 is CAWGSGGNLNEQFF. DNA of the CDR3: TGTGCCTGGGGGTCGGGGGGTAACCTCAATGAGCAGTTCTTC.